This T cell receptor beta chain derives from a study of T cells in Graves' hyperthyroidism and ophthalmopathy. Study observations and caveats: Ophthalmopathy, which appeared later, was predicted by the model a median roughly 6.5 months before onset. Most clonotypes expanded in the thyroid (above 0.001) were also present in blood.

The table lists this clonotype with a few counts. No antigen is known for it. V lost 4 bases and J lost 2, with 13 bases in between. CDR1 and CDR2 (germline): KGHDR, SFDVKD. The CDR3 runs 15 residues. Amplification of TCR beta CDR3 regions was performed using RNA transcripts as template. The TCR CDR3 first-round RT-PCR relied on the HTBI primer set. A single record per CDR3 protein comes from TCRdb applying MiXCR to the multiplex PCR reads. The sample has nearly 250,000 distinct CDR3 sequences, roughly 15% seen once. The rearrangement links TRBV24-1 to TRBJ1-2, with a tentative D call TRBD1 (5 bases). Material: blood. The source of this sequence is a woman aged 18-35 years with Graves' ophthalmopathy. The CDR3 DNA follows: TGTGCCACCAGTGAGGGGGGATTGGGCAACTATGGCTACACCTTC. It is translated as CATSEGGLGNYGYTF.